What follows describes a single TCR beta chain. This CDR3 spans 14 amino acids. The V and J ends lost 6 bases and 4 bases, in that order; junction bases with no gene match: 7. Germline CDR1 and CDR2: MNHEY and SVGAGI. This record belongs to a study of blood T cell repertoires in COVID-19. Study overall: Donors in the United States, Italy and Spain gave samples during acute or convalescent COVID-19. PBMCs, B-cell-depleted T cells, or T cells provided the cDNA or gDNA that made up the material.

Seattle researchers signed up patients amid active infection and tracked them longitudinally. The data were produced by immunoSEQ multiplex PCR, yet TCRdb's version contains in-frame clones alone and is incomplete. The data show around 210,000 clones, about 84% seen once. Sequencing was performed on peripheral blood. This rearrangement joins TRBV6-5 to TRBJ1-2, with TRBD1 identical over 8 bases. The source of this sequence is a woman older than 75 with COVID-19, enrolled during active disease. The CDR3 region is CASRPTGGLYGYTF. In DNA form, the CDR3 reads TGTGCCAGCAGGCCTACAGGGGGACTCTATGGCTACACCTTC.